Reported below is one T cell receptor beta chain. Its antigen is not identified. The source of the sample is a study of a mutant IDH1 vaccine in newly diagnosed glioma. Looking at the study overall: Vaccine dosing followed radiotherapy by 4-6 weeks, or accompanied temozolomide cycles. Treated individuals were approximately 62% male and roughly 40% female, averaging 40.4 years of age. Former treatment meant radiotherapy, temozolomide, or both; the majority had gotten both.

Time point in this sample: week 5, during vaccination. Mutant IDH1 20-mer peptide, at 300 ug, made up each vaccine dose, with topical imiquimod. Donors had new IDH1-mutant astrocytomas of WHO grade 3 or 4 (ATRX-lost). Germline trimming cut 1 base from V and 1 base from J; bases unmatched to any gene: 7. Germline CDR1 is SGDLS and CDR2 is YYNGEE. This CDR3 has 16 amino acids. Method: immunoSEQ multiplex PCR; TCRdb's copy keeps in-frame clones and lacks some. The sample consists of 70,000 to 100,000 clones, more than 85% of them appearing once. This material consisted of PBMCs, taken from a glioma patient whose treatment included an IDH1 peptide vaccine. This sequence originates from a woman in her 50s with glioma. The chain employs TRBV9 and TRBJ1-1; TRBD1 aligns across 7 bases. DNA for the CDR3: TGTGCCAGCAGCGTATATGACAGGGACCCGAACACTGAAGCTTTCTTT. Residues: CASSVYDRDPNTEAFF.